This is a list of T cell receptor beta chains from one sample in a study of blood T cell repertoires in COVID-19. Sequenced by immunoSEQ multiplex PCR; TCRdb stores in-frame clones only, minus some. The table records under 350,000 clones, around nine tenths of them present only once. What was sequenced was peripheral blood. The receptors derive from a woman aged 25 to 39 with COVID-19, enrolled during active disease. The conserved cysteine and the conserved F or W are not part of the CDR3 here. D genes are given only for firm matches.

j_call,d_call,v_call,cdr3_aa
TRBJ1-2,TRBD1,TRBV5-1,ASSARGQEIGYT
TRBJ2-3,TRBD2,TRBV28,ASSLAGGSRNTQY
TRBJ2-2,.,TRBV5-3,ARVTGLIHTTNAGELF
TRBJ1-2,TRBD1,TRBV7-7,ASSLRRDSTGPGYT
TRBJ1-1,.,TRBV4-1,ASSHLSTAPKGAF
TRBJ2-1,TRBD1,TRBV5-5,ASSLLFSGTGGKNEQF
TRBJ1-3,.,TRBV4-1,ASSQGPGGNTIY
TRBJ1-6,.,TRBV7-9,ASSPSGSSYNSPLH
TRBJ2-5,.,TRBV10-3,AIRKEGGQETQY
TRBJ1-1,.,TRBV19,ASSPNGRSNTEAF
TRBJ2-2,.,TRBV12-5,ASGLTGNTGELF
TRBJ1-5,TRBD1,TRBV2,ASRLQGVVNQPQH
TRBJ2-5,TRBD2,TRBV7-9,ASSHKRGRETQY
TRBJ1-2,TRBD1,TRBV7-8,ASSADRGLIGYT
TRBJ2-7,.,TRBV19,ASSIFGDTFYEQY
TRBJ1-1,.,TRBV7-9,ASSLALEGNTEAF
TRBJ2-1,TRBD2,TRBV6-1,ASSETSGGYNEQF
TRBJ1-4,TRBD1,TRBV6-4,ASSETAGQGDEKLF
TRBJ2-5,.,TRBV6-2/TRBV6-3,ASSSATLRGLGETQY
TRBJ2-1,TRBD1,TRBV5-1,ASSGTGGGFYNEQF
TRBJ2-3,.,TRBV10-3,SAGDTDTQY
TRBJ1-6,TRBD1,TRBV19,ASRDRGNSYNSPLH
TRBJ1-5,.,TRBV6-2/TRBV6-3,ASSKGTENQPQH
TRBJ1-2,.,TRBV7-9,ASSLGAAGDLVGYT
TRBJ1-6,.,TRBV7-9,ASSLTGGRDSPLH
TRBJ1-2,TRBD1,TRBV7-9,ASSLGDRPNYGYT